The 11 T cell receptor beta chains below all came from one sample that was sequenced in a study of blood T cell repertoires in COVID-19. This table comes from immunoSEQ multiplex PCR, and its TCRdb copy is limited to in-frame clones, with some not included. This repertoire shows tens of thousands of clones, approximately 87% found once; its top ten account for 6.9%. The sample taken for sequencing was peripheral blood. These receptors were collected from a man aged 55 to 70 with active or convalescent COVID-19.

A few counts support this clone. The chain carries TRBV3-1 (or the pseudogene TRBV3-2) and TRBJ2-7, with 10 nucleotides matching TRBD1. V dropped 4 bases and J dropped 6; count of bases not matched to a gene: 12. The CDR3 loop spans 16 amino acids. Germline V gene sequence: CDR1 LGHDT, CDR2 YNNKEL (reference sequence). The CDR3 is CASSLHGTGQGLEQYF. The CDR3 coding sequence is TGTGCCAGCAGCCTACACGGAACGGGACAGGGGCTCGAGCAGTACTTC.

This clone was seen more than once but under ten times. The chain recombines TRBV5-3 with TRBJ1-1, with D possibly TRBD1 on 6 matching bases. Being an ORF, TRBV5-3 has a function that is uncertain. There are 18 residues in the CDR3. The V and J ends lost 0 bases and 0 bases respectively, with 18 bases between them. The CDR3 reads CARSLARVGDNLNTEAFF. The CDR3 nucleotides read TGTGCCAGAAGCTTGGCCAGGGTAGGGGACAACCTGAACACTGAAGCTTTCTTT.

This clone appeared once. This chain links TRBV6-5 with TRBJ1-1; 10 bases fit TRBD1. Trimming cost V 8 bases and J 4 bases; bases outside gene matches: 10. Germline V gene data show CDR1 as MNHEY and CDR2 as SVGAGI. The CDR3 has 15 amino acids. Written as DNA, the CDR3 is TGTGCCAGCCAGAAAGGGGGACAGGGGTTCACTGAAGCTTTCTTT. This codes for CASQKGGQGFTEAFF.

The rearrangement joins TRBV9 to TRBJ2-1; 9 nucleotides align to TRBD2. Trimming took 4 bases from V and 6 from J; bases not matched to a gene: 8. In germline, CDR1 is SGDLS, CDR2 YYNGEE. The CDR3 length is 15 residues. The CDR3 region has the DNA TGTGCCAGCAGCCTAGGCGCTAGCGGGGCCAATGAGCAGTTCTTC. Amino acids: CASSLGASGANEQFF.

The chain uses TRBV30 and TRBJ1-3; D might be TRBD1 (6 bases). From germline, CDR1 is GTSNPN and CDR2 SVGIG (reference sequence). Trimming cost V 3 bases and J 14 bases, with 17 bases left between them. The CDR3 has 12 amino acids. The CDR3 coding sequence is TGTGCCTGGAGCCCCGGCGCAGGGGTATTATATTTT. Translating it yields CAWSPGAGVLYF. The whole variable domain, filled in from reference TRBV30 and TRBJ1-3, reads SQTIHQWPATLVQPVGSPLSLECTVEGTSNPNLYWYRQAAGRGLQLLFYSVGIGQISSEVPQNLSASRPQDRQFILSSKKLLLSDSGFYLCAWSPGAGVLYFGEGSWLTVV.

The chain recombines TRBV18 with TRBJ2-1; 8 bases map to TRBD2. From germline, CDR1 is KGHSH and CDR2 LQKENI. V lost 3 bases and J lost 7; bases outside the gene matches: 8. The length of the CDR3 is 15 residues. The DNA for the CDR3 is TGTGCCAGCTCACCGGGAAGCGGGAGTGGGAATGAGCAGTTCTTC. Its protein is CASSPGSGSGNEQFF.

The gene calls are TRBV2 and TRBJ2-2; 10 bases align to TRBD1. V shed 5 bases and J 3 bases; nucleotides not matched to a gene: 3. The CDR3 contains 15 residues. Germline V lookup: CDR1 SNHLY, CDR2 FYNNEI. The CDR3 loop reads CASSRTGGDTGELFF. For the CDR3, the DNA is TGTGCCAGCAGTCGGACAGGGGGAGACACCGGGGAGCTGTTTTTT.

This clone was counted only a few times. DNA for the CDR3: TGTGCCAGCAGTTTATTTACTAGCGGGAGCGGGGAGCTGTTTTTT. Amino acids: CASSLFTSGSGELFF. The chain employs TRBV27 and TRBJ2-2; 11 nucleotides line up with TRBD2. Trimming took 1 base from V and 7 from J; bases not matched to a gene: 2. Germline V gives CDR1 MNHEY, CDR2 SMNVEV (reference sequence). The CDR3 loop spans 15 amino acids.

This chain's CDR3 is CASSIARVDSHEQYF. The CDR3, as DNA: TGTGCCAGTAGTATCGCCAGGGTAGATTCCCACGAGCAGTACTTC. This chain connects TRBV19 to TRBJ2-7; tentatively, D is TRBD1 (5 bases). Trimming cost V 3 bases and J 5 bases, with 17 bases left between them. The CDR3 has 15 residues. Germline-derived CDR1 and CDR2 are LNHDA and SQIVND (reference sequence). The variable domain in full, with the rest retrieved from reference TRBV19 and TRBJ2-7, is DGGITQSPKYLFRKEGQNVTLSCEQNLNHDAMYWYRQDPGQGLRLIYYSQIVNDFQKGDIAEGYSVSREKKESFPLTVTSAQKNPTAFYLCASSIARVDSHEQYFGPGTRLTVT.

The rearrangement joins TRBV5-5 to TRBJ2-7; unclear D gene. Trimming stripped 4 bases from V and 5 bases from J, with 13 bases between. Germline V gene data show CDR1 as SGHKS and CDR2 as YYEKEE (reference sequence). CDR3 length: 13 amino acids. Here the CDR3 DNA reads TGTGCCAGCAGCCTAGTGGTTAGGAACGAGCAGTACTTC. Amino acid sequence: CASSLVVRNEQYF.

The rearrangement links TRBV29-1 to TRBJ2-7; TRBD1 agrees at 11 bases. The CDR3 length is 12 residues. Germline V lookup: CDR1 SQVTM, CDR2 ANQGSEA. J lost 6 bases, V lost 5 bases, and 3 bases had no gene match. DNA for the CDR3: TGCAGCGTTCGGACAGGGGGCGGCGAGCAGTACTTC. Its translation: CSVRTGGGEQYF.